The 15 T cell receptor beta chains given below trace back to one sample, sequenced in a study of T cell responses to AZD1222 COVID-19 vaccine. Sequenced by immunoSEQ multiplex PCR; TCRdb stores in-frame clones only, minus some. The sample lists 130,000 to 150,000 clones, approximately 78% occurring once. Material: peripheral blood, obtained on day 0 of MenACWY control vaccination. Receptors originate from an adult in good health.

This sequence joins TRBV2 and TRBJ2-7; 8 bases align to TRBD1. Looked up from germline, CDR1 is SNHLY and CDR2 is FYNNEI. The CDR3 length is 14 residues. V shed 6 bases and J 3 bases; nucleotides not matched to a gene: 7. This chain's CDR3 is CASRPGTGGYEQYV. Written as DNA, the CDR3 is TGTGCCAGCAGACCCGGGACAGGAGGCTACGAGCAGTACGTC.

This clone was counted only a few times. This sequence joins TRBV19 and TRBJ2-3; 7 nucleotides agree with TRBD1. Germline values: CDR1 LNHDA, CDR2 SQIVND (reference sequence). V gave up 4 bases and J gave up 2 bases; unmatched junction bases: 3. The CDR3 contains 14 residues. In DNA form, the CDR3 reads TGTGCCAGTAGTAAGCAGGGGGTCACAGATACGCAGTATTTT. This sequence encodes CASSKQGVTDTQYF.

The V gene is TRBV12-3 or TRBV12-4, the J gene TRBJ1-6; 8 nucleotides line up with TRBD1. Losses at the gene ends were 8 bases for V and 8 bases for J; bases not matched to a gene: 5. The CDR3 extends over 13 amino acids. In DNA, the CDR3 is TGTGCCAGCCGAACAGGGGGTCATTCACCCCTCCACTTT. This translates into CASRTGGHSPLHF.

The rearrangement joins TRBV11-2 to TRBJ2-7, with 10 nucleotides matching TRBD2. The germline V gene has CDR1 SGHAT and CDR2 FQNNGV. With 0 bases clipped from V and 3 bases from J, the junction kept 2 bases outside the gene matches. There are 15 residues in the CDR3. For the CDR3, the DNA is TGTGCCAGCAGCTTAGAAGCGGGGGGGATCTACGAGCAGTACTTC. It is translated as CASSLEAGGIYEQYF.

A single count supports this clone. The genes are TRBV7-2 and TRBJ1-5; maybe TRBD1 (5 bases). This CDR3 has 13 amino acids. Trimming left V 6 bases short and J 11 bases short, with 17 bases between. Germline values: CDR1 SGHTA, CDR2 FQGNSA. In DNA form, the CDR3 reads TGTGCCAGCAGTTCGGATTCCAGGGTGTCCCAGCATTTT. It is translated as CASSSDSRVSQHF.

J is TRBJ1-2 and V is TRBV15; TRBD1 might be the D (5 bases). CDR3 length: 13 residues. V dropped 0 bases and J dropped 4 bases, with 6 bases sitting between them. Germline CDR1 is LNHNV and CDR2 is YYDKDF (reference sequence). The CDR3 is CATSREDSYGYTF. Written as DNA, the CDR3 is TGTGCCACCAGCAGAGAAGACAGCTATGGCTACACCTTC. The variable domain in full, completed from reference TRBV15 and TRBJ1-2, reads DAMVIQNPRYQVTQFGKPVTLSCSQTLNHNVMYWYQQKSSQAPKLLFHYYDKDFNNEADTPDNFQSRRPNTSFCFLDIRSPGLGDTAMYLCATSREDSYGYTFGSGTRLTVV.

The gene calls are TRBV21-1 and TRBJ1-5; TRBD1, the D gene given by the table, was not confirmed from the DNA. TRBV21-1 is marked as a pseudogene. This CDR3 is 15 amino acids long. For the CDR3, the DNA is TGTGCCGTACCGCCGGGACAGGGGGCAAATCAGCCCCAGCATTTT. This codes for CAVPPGQGANQPQHF.

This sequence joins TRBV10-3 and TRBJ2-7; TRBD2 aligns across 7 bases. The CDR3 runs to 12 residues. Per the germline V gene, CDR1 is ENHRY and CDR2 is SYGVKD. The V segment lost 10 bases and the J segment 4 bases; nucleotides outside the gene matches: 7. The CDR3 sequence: CATGSGGYEQYV. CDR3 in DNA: TGTGCCACGGGCTCGGGGGGATACGAGCAGTACGTC.

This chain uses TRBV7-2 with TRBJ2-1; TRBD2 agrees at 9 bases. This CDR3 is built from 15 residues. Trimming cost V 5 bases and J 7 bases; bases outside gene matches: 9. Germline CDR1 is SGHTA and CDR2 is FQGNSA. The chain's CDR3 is CASSRVGTSMNEQFF. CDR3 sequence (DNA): TGTGCCAGCAGCCGTGTCGGGACTAGCATGAATGAGCAGTTCTTC.

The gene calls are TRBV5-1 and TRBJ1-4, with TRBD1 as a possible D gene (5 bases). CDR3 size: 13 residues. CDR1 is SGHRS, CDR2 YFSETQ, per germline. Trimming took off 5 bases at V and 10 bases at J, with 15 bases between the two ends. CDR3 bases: TGCGCCAGCAGTCTAAGGGACGTCTCAAAACTGTTTTTT. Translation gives CASSLRDVSKLFF.

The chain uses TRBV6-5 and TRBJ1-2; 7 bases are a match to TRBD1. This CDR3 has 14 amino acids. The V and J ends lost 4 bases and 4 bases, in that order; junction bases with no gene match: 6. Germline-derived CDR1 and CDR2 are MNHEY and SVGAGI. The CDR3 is CASSSTGSPYGYTF. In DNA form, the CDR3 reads TGTGCCAGCAGTTCGACAGGGTCTCCCTATGGCTACACCTTC.

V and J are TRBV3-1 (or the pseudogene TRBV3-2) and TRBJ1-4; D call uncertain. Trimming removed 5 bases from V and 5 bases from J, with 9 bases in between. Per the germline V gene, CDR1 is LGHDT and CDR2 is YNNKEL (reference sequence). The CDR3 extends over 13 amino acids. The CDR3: CASSSRENEKLFF. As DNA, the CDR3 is TGTGCCAGCAGCTCCCGGGAAAATGAAAAACTGTTTTTT.

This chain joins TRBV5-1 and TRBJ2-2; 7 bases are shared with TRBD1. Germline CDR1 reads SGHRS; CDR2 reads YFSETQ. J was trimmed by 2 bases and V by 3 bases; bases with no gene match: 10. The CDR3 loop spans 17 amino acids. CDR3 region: CASSWTGRNLNTGELFF. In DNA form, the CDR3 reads TGCGCCAGCAGCTGGACAGGCCGCAATCTTAACACCGGGGAGCTGTTTTTT.

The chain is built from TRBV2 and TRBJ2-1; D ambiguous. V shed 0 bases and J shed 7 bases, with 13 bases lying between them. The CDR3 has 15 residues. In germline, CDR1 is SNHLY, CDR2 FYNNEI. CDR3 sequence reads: CASSEARTVKNEQFF. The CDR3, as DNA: TGTGCCAGCAGTGAAGCGCGCACAGTAAAGAATGAGCAGTTCTTC.

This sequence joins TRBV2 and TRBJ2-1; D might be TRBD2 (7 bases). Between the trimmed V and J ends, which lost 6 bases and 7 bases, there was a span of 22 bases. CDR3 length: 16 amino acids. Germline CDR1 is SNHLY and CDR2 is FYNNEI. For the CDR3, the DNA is TGTGCCAGCAGGATTCAGGGATTTGGGAGGGGGAATGAGCAGTTCTTC. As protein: CASRIQGFGRGNEQFF.